This TCR beta chain was retrieved from a study of blood T cell repertoires in COVID-19. Repertoires were generated with immunoSEQ multiplex PCR, while TCRdb's copy carries only in-frame clones and drops some. Seen here are about 200,000 clones, less than 85% observed once, and the top ten hold around 7.7%. V was trimmed by 7 bases and J by 1 base, leaving 7 bases between them. This CDR3 comprises 12 residues. Germline V gene lookup returns CDR1 MDHEN and CDR2 SYDVKM. This receptor was taken from a woman in her seventies with acute or convalescent COVID-19. The specimen sequenced was peripheral blood. The chain joins TRBV28 to TRBJ2-5; TRBD1 is a possible D gene (5 bases). This chain's CDR3 is CASTDSQETQYF. In nucleotides, the CDR3 is TGTGCCAGCACCGACAGCCAAGAGACCCAGTACTTC.